Listed here are 25 T cell receptor beta chains from one sample, sequenced in a study of shared clonotypes between healthy human individuals (dated by TCRdb to about 2020). CD8 naive samples were CD45RO-negative cells positively selected for CCR7, giving a CD45RA+CCR7+ population that excluded TemRA cells. Library prep was done by the immunoSEQ multiplex PCR assay. The clones in this table, taken by TCRdb from immuneACCESS, are in-frame only. Not every clone is retained; where verified, under half of the shortfall comes from an unresolved V gene, and the cause of the rest is unknown. The sample profile shows 600,000 or so clones; roughly 98% of them were found once. 0.3% to 0.35% of the sample lies in the top ten. Sequenced input: naive CD8+ T cells sorted from blood. Sample cell subset or site, as interpreted from the label and publication: CD45RA+CCR7+. The origin of the receptors is a man aged 30 to 45 in good health.

The chain is built from TRBV6-5 and TRBJ2-7, with TRBD2 matching 8 bases. Germline V gene lookup returns CDR1 MNHEY and CDR2 SVGAGI. The CDR3 length is 15 residues. Unmatched junction bases numbered 5, after V lost 1 base and J lost 3 bases. In DNA form, the CDR3 reads TGTGCCAGCAGTTACTTCGGGAGGGCCGACTACGAGCAGTACTTC. It is translated as CASSYFGRADYEQYF.

The CDR3 bases are TGTGCCAGCAGCTACCCCAGCGGGAGGGCGAACACCGGGGAGCTGTTTTTT. It encodes CASSYPSGRANTGELFF. The genes are TRBV7-8 and TRBJ2-2; 10 bases fit TRBD2. The CDR3 is 17 amino acids. Per germline, CDR1 SGHVS and CDR2 FQNEAQ. Germline trimming cut 4 bases from V and 0 bases from J; bases unmatched to any gene: 5.

The chain combines TRBV11-2 with TRBJ2-7; D is undetermined. The CDR3 runs to 12 residues. Looked up from germline, CDR1 is SGHAT and CDR2 is FQNNGV. Trimming removed 0 bases from V and 3 bases from J, with 3 bases in between. In nucleotides, the CDR3 is TGTGCCAGCAGCTTAGAACACTACGAGCAGTACTTC. As protein: CASSLEHYEQYF. The entire variable domain, with the rest obtained from reference TRBV11-2 and TRBJ2-7, is as follows: EAGVAQSPRYKIIEKRQSVAFWCNPISGHATLYWYQQILGQGPKLLIQFQNNGVVDDSQLPKDRFSAERLKGVDSTLKIQPAKLEDSAVYLCASSLEHYEQYFGPGTRLTVT.

The chain couples TRBV5-4 to TRBJ2-7, with 7 bases matching TRBD1. Germline V CDR1 and CDR2: SGHNT, YYREEE (reference sequence). CDR3 size: 14 residues. V dropped 2 bases and J dropped 1; count of bases not matched to a gene: 3. Written as DNA, the CDR3 is TGTGCCAGCAGCTTATGGGACAGATCCTACGAGCAGTACTTC. This encodes CASSLWDRSYEQYF.

V and J are TRBV7-9 and TRBJ2-1, with D perhaps TRBD1 or TRBD2 (5 bases each). The germline V and J ends were trimmed by 1 base and 3 bases, with 13 bases remaining between them. The length of the CDR3 is 16 residues. Germline CDR1 reads SEHNR; CDR2 reads FQNEAQ (reference sequence). In DNA, the CDR3 is TGTGCCAGCAGCTTAGTGGGACCCACCTACTACAATGAGCAGTTCTTC. Amino acids: CASSLVGPTYYNEQFF.

This clone has a single count. This rearrangement joins TRBV14 to TRBJ2-3; D is possibly TRBD1 (5 bases). The V end lost 1 base, the J end lost 0 bases, and 11 bases lay between the germline ends. The CDR3 runs to 16 residues. Germline V gene data show CDR1 as SGHDN and CDR2 as FVKESK. The CDR3 nucleotides read TGTGCCAGCAGCCAAGGGACATTAGCTAGCACAGATACGCAGTATTTT. It specifies CASSQGTLASTDTQYF.

This sequence joins TRBV5-5 and TRBJ2-7; D might be TRBD1 or TRBD2, each matching 5 bases. This CDR3 comprises 17 residues. The V end lost 0 bases, the J end lost 5 bases, and 21 bases lay between the germline ends. From germline, CDR1 is SGHKS and CDR2 YYEKEE (reference sequence). The CDR3 region is CASSLGLPFGGVHEQYF. The CDR3 DNA follows: TGTGCCAGCAGCTTGGGCTTACCGTTTGGGGGAGTACACGAGCAGTACTTC. The full variable domain, its missing parts supplied by reference TRBV5-5 and TRBJ2-7, is DAGVTQSPTHLIKTRGQQVTLRCSPISGHKSVSWYQQVLGQGPQFIFQYYEKEERGRGNFPDRFSARQFPNYSSELNVNALLLGDSALYLCASSLGLPFGGVHEQYFGPGTRLTVT.

The chain's CDR3 is CASSESLFHEQYF. CDR3 nucleotide sequence: TGCGCCAGCAGTGAGTCCCTATTCCACGAGCAGTACTTC. V gene TRBV10-2 combines with J gene TRBJ2-7; D gene uncertain. The CDR3 contains 13 residues. Trimming stripped 0 bases from V and 5 bases from J, with 8 bases between. The germline gives CDR1 WSHSY, CDR2 SAAADI.

The CDR3 region has the DNA TGTGCCAGCAGCTTAGCAACTGGGGACGGCTACACCTTC. Protein sequence: CASSLATGDGYTF. V gene TRBV7-6 combines with J gene TRBJ1-2; TRBD1 is a possible D gene (5 bases). The V end was cut by 0 bases, the J end by 8 bases, with 10 bases between. The germline V gene encodes CDR1 SGHVS and CDR2 FNYEAQ. This CDR3 spans 13 amino acids.

In its sample, this clone was seen once. V is TRBV11-2 and J is TRBJ2-3; D is unresolved. The CDR3 length is 11 residues. Germline CDR1 and CDR2: SGHAT and FQNNGV. V was trimmed by 10 bases and J by 4 bases, leaving 9 bases between them. The CDR3 region is CATTGADTQYF. DNA for the CDR3: TGTGCCACCACTGGCGCAGATACGCAGTATTTT.

The V gene is TRBV5-4, the J gene TRBJ2-5, with D tentatively TRBD2 (6 bases). The CDR3 has 14 residues. The V end was cut by 2 bases, the J end by 2 bases, with 10 bases between. Looked up from germline, CDR1 is SGHNT and CDR2 is YYREEE (reference sequence). Here the CDR3 reads CASSLSLAQETQYF. The CDR3 nucleotides are TGTGCCAGCAGCTTAAGTCTAGCGCAAGAGACCCAGTACTTC.

This clone showed up just once. The V call is TRBV11-1, the J call TRBJ1-1, with D perhaps TRBD1 (5 bases). The V end was cut by 8 bases, the J end by 1 base, with 17 bases between. In germline, CDR1 is SGHAT, CDR2 FQDESV (reference sequence). The CDR3 has 15 amino acids. The CDR3 sequence is CASEGERGPNTEAFF. CDR3 DNA sequence: TGTGCCAGCGAAGGGGAAAGGGGCCCGAACACTGAAGCTTTCTTT.

The V gene is TRBV6-1, the J gene TRBJ2-7; no definite D call. V gave up 3 bases and J gave up 3 bases, with 12 bases separating them. CDR1 and CDR2 from the germline V gene are MNHNS and SASEGT. The CDR3 contains 14 residues. CDR3 loop: CASSELKRLYEQYF. The CDR3 DNA reads TGTGCCAGCAGTGAGCTCAAGAGACTCTACGAGCAGTACTTC.

A few counts support this clone. The chain uses TRBV7-9 and TRBJ2-1; 11 positions agree with TRBD2. CDR1 is SEHNR and CDR2 is FQNEAQ in the germline V gene (reference sequence). V was pared by 1 base and J by 7 bases, with 3 bases of the junction left unmatched. The CDR3 has 15 residues. CDR3 DNA: TGTGCCAGCAGCTTAGAACTAGCGGGAGATAATGAGCAGTTCTTC. It specifies CASSLELAGDNEQFF.

V is TRBV7-6 and J is TRBJ2-7; 13 bases line up with TRBD2. CDR1 is SGHVS and CDR2 is FNYEAQ in the germline V gene. The CDR3 length is 15 residues. V trimming: 1 base; J trimming: 4 bases; junction bases outside the gene matches: 1. The CDR3 nucleotides are TGTGCCAGCAGCTTAGGGACTAGCGGGAGTTACGAGCAGTACTTC. It specifies CASSLGTSGSYEQYF.

This chain connects TRBV27 to TRBJ2-7; possibly TRBD2 for D (6 bases). CDR1 MNHEY and CDR2 SMNVEV come from the germline V gene (reference sequence). The CDR3 is made up of 12 amino acids. V lost 8 bases and J 6 bases, leaving 14 bases between the germline ends. The DNA of the CDR3 is TGTGCCAGCCGGGGGAATCGGGTCGAGCAGTACTTC. Residues: CASRGNRVEQYF.

The chain has TRBV9 and TRBJ2-5; TRBD1 or TRBD2 may be the D gene (5 bases each). Trimming pared 0 bases from V and 5 bases from J, leaving 11 bases between. This CDR3 region has 14 residues. Germline CDR1 is SGDLS and CDR2 is YYNGEE. CDR3 region: CASSVDGTAETQYF. As DNA, the CDR3 is TGTGCCAGCAGCGTAGACGGGACGGCCGAGACCCAGTACTTC.

The rearrangement links TRBV7-9 to TRBJ2-3, with 10 bases lining up with TRBD1. The CDR3 loop spans 15 amino acids. The germline V gene encodes CDR1 SEHNR and CDR2 FQNEAQ (reference sequence). After removal of 4 bases from V and 4 bases from J, the junction contained 5 bases not matched to a gene. The CDR3 loop reads CASSSGGTGADTQYF. The DNA for the CDR3 is TGTGCCAGCAGCTCGGGGGGGACAGGGGCAGATACGCAGTATTTT.

In DNA, the CDR3 is TGTGCCAGCAGCCAAGTGGGGTTTTCCCCTACAGGTTCGCCAGAGACCCAGTACTTC. This sequence encodes CASSQVGFSPTGSPETQYF. J is TRBJ2-5 and V is TRBV14; possible D gene TRBD1, 5 bases. V was trimmed by 1 base and J by 4 bases, leaving 25 bases between them. Germline lookup yields CDR1 SGHDN and CDR2 FVKESK. This CDR3 comprises 19 residues.

This chain uses TRBV13 with TRBJ1-2; 9 bases are shared with TRBD1. The CDR3 is 14 residues long. Germline trimming cut 5 bases from V and 4 bases from J; bases unmatched to any gene: 5. Germline V lookup: CDR1 PRHDT, CDR2 FYEKMQ (reference sequence). The CDR3 nucleotides are TGTGCCAGCAGCAGGACAGGGGCCCTCTATGGCTACACCTTC. Its protein is CASSRTGALYGYTF.

V usage is TRBV7-2 and J usage is TRBJ1-2; 8 nucleotides align to TRBD1. The CDR3 runs to 19 residues. Looked up from germline, CDR1 is SGHTA and CDR2 is FQGNSA. V was clipped by 0 bases and J by 5 bases; unmatched bases: 17. CDR3 sequence reads: CASSLAATWDRPYPYGYTF. The CDR3 DNA reads as TGTGCCAGCAGCTTAGCAGCTACTTGGGACAGGCCGTACCCGTATGGCTACACCTTC.

The chain uses TRBV27 and TRBJ2-1; TRBD2 might be the D (6 bases). This CDR3 comprises 14 residues. CDR1 and CDR2 from the germline V gene are MNHEY and SMNVEV (reference sequence). Deletions cut 5 bases from V and 9 bases from J, with 17 bases between. In nucleotides, the CDR3 is TGTGCCAGCAGTCGACTAGGGCTTCTAGGTGAGCAGTTCTTC. Translated, it gives CASSRLGLLGEQFF.

The rearrangement joins TRBV2 to TRBJ2-2, with a tentative D call TRBD1 (5 bases). V lost 0 bases and J 7 bases, leaving 15 bases between the germline ends. Germline V gene data show CDR1 as SNHLY and CDR2 as FYNNEI. This CDR3 is 16 amino acids long. As DNA, the CDR3 is TGTGCCAGCAGTGAAGCGCTGGCAGGGATAGGCGGGGAGCTGTTTTTT. This codes for CASSEALAGIGGELFF.

The chain couples TRBV11-2 to TRBJ2-1, with 13 bases lining up with TRBD2. This CDR3 is 16 amino acids long. Germline values: CDR1 SGHAT, CDR2 FQNNGV. J was trimmed by 10 bases and V by 5 bases; bases with no gene match: 11. CDR3: CASSHRTSGGLGEQFF. The CDR3 DNA is TGTGCCAGCAGCCACCGGACTAGCGGGGGCCTAGGGGAGCAGTTCTTC.

The chain is built from TRBV4-1 and TRBJ2-3; the match to TRBD2 covers 8 bases. This CDR3 region has 17 residues. The germline gives CDR1 MGHRA, CDR2 YSYEKL. Germline trimming cut 1 base from V and 5 bases from J; bases unmatched to any gene: 11. As DNA, the CDR3 is TGCGCCAGCAGCCAAGGGCCTTTCGGGGGGGGCGAAGATACGCAGTATTTT. The encoded protein is CASSQGPFGGGEDTQYF.